The rows below give T cell receptor beta chains drawn from one sample of a study of regulatory T cells in long-lasting Graves disease. MiXCR was run by TCRdb on the multiplex PCR reads, yielding one entry per CDR3 protein. The data show almost 350,000 distinct CDR3 sequences, less than 20% seen once. This specimen was peripheral blood mononuclear cells (PBMCs), taken when the disease was refractory, from a patient treated with antithyroid drugs. Receptors originate from a female donor with Graves disease. Each CDR3 is given with its conserved first and last residue. A D gene is named only where the DNA matches it firmly. Size values are once, few and many counts, or a class for expanded clones, and some rows have none.

clone size	V gene	D gene	J gene	CDR3 protein	CDR3 DNA
-	TRBV29-1	TRBD1	TRBJ1-2	CSVDGQGSYGYTF	TGCAGCGTTGATGGACAGGGGTCCTATGGCTACACCTTC
-	TRBV9	-	TRBJ1-1	CASSVEGGVQSEAFF	TGTGCCAGCAGCGTAGAGGGGGGGGTTCAGTCTGAAGCTTTCTTT
many	TRBV11-2	TRBD1	TRBJ2-7	CASSLGFGTGAYEQYF	TGTGCCAGCAGCTTAGGGTTCGGGACAGGCGCCTACGAGCAGTACTTC
-	TRBV29-1	TRBD1	TRBJ1-2	CSVARQGDHYGYTF	TGCAGCGTTGCTCGACAGGGGGATCACTATGGCTACACCTTC
few	TRBV20-1	-	TRBJ2-2	CSASLGQNANTGELFF	TGCAGTGCTAGTCTGGGGCAAAATGCGAACACCGGGGAGCTGTTTTTT
-	TRBV19	TRBD2	TRBJ2-2	CASSMGPGGPDTGELFF	TGTGCCAGTAGTATGGGACCGGGAGGGCCTGACACCGGGGAGCTGTTTTTT
-	TRBV20-1	-	TRBJ2-4	CSARDRVETKNIQYF	TGCAGTGCTAGAGATCGGGTTGAGACCAAAAACATTCAGTACTTC
many	TRBV28	-	TRBJ1-5	CASSLSGQPNQPQHF	TGTGCCAGCAGTTTATCCGGACAGCCTAATCAGCCCCAGCATTTT
many	TRBV5-1	-	TRBJ2-2	CASGSGVANTGELFF	TGCGCCAGCGGATCAGGGGTGGCGAACACCGGGGAGCTGTTTTTT
-	TRBV28	-	TRBJ2-7	CASNSLTRFCEQYF	TGTGCCAGCAATTCGCTGACTAGATTCTGCGAGCAGTACTTC
many	TRBV20-1	TRBD2	TRBJ2-7	CSARVRSPLTSGTYEQYF	TGCAGTGCTAGAGTTAGATCCCCCTTGACTAGCGGTACCTACGAGCAGTACTTC
-	TRBV24-1	-	TRBJ2-3	CATSQDTDTQYF	TGTGCCACCAGTCAAGACACAGATACGCAGTATTTT
many	TRBV12-3/TRBV12-4	-	TRBJ2-5	CASSNPSRGEETQYF	TGTGCCAGCAGTAACCCGTCTAGGGGGGAAGAGACCCAGTACTTC
many	TRBV2	-	TRBJ1-1	CASSEQRNTEAFF	TGTGCCAGCAGTGAACAGAGGAACACTGAAGCTTTCTTT
many	TRBV28	-	TRBJ1-5	CATVVGWDNQPQHF	TGTGCCACCGTGGTTGGGTGGGACAATCAGCCCCAGCATTTT
many	TRBV4-1	TRBD2	TRBJ2-5	CASSQRREGRGETQYF	TGCGCCAGCAGCCAAAGGCGGGAGGGCCGGGGAGAGACCCAGTACTTC
many	TRBV3-1	-	TRBJ2-7	CASSQVSEQYF	TGTGCCAGCAGCCAAGTCTCCGAGCAGTACTTC
many	TRBV2	TRBD1	TRBJ1-1	CASNRYGTEAFF	TGTGCCAGCAACCGTTATGGGACAGAGGCTTTCTTT
few	TRBV5-1	-	TRBJ1-6	CASSLVGGNNSPLHF	TGCGCCAGCAGCTTGGTGGGGGGTAACAATTCACCCCTCCACTTT
few	TRBV12-3/TRBV12-4	TRBD2	TRBJ2-2	CASSLALAGATTGELFF	TGTGCCAGCAGTTTGGCCCTAGCGGGAGCCACTACCGGGGAGCTGTTTTTT
many	TRBV18	-	TRBJ2-5	CASSPLRQETQYF	TGTGCCAGCTCACCCCTCAGGCAAGAGACCCAGTACTTC
-	TRBV3-1	TRBD2	TRBJ2-3	CASSQDKGGLAAVGDTQYF	TGTGCCAGCAGCCAAGATAAGGGGGGACTAGCGGCAGTCGGGGATACGCAGTATTTT
few	TRBV9	-	TRBJ1-2	CASKGIGQGYTF	TGTGCCAGCAAAGGAATAGGGCAGGGCTACACCTTC
many	TRBV11-2	-	TRBJ1-1	CASSPTFLGTEAFF	TGTGCCAGCAGCCCTACCTTCTTGGGCACTGAAGCTTTCTTT
many	TRBV2	TRBD1	TRBJ1-6	CASRPQGALNSPLHF	TGTGCCAGCAGACCACAGGGGGCGTTGAATTCACCCCTCCACTTT
many	TRBV13	TRBD2	TRBJ2-4	CASSSGGRGDIQYF	TGTGCCAGCAGCTCTGGCGGGAGAGGGGACATTCAGTACTTC
many	TRBV5-1	TRBD2	TRBJ2-3	CASSLELAGVPTDTQYF	TGCGCCAGCAGCTTGGAACTAGCGGGAGTTCCTACAGATACGCAGTATTTT
-	TRBV6-5	-	TRBJ2-7	CASSYSRDLTYEQYF	TGTGCCAGCAGTTACTCACGGGACTTGACCTACGAGCAGTACTTC
-	TRBV28	-	TRBJ2-1	CASSSSGRAHNEQFF	-
-	TRBV15	TRBD1	TRBJ1-2	CATSRDMAGGGYTF	TGTGCCACCAGCAGAGATATGGCAGGGGGCGGCTACACCTTC
few	TRBV20-1	TRBD1	TRBJ2-7	CSASPDRVYEQYF	TGCAGTGCTTCCCCCGACAGGGTCTACGAGCAGTACTTC
many	TRBV27	TRBD2	TRBJ2-5	CASSGGGPLGTQYF	TGTGCCAGCAGCGGCGGGGGGCCGCTCGGGACCCAGTACTTC